Listed here are 24 T cell receptor beta chains from one sample, sequenced in a study of blood T cell repertoires in COVID-19. This table comes from immunoSEQ multiplex PCR, and its TCRdb copy is limited to in-frame clones, with some not included. The table includes roughly 200,000 clones, around 87% detected once. Sequencing used peripheral blood. The receptors originated from a middle-aged man with active or convalescent COVID-19.

V usage is TRBV7-6 and J usage is TRBJ2-5; D is uncertain. Looked up from germline, CDR1 is SGHVS and CDR2 is FNYEAQ. V gave up 2 bases and J gave up 3 bases, with 10 bases separating them. This CDR3 is 14 amino acids long. The CDR3 sequence: CASSLTYGEETQYF. CDR3 nucleotides: TGTGCCAGCAGCTTAACATACGGAGAAGAGACCCAGTACTTC. The complete variable domain, with remaining parts taken from reference TRBV7-6 and TRBJ2-5, reads GAGVSQSPRYKVTKRGQDVALRCDPISGHVSLYWYRQALGQGPEFLTYFNYEAQQDKSGLPNDRFSAERPEGSISTLTIQRTEQRDSAMYRCASSLTYGEETQYFGPGTRLLVL.

The chain couples TRBV2 to TRBJ2-2, with 7 bases fitting TRBD2. The CDR3 is made up of 16 amino acids. The J segment lost 2 bases and the V segment lost 0 bases, leaving 3 bases of the junction unmatched. Germline assignment: CDR1 SNHLY and CDR2 FYNNEI. The CDR3 DNA is TGTGCCAGCAGTGAAGCGGGGGGACTAAACACCGGGGAGCTGTTTTTT. Protein sequence: CASSEAGGLNTGELFF.

V gene TRBV9 combines with J gene TRBJ1-2; 7 bases line up with TRBD1. This CDR3 comprises 15 residues. The germline CDR1 and CDR2 sequences are SGDLS and YYNGEE. J was trimmed by 4 bases and V by 4 bases; bases with no gene match: 10. CDR3 loop: CASSLNPGQIYGYTF. CDR3 DNA sequence: TGTGCCAGCAGCCTGAATCCGGGACAGATCTATGGCTACACCTTC.

This clone appeared once. This sequence joins TRBV9 and TRBJ1-2, with TRBD1 as a possible D gene (6 bases). Per the germline V gene, CDR1 is SGDLS and CDR2 is YYNGEE. Between the trimmed V and J ends, which lost 3 bases and 6 bases, there was a span of 18 bases. The CDR3 totals 15 residues. Here the CDR3 DNA reads TGTGCCAGCAGCGCCGACTCAGGGGTTTGGGATGGCTACACCTTC. Translated: CASSADSGVWDGYTF.

The CDR3 reads CASSSRTSGVTYSYNEQFF. The CDR3 region has the DNA TGTGCCAGCAGCTCCAGGACTAGCGGGGTGACCTACTCCTACAATGAGCAGTTCTTC. J is TRBJ2-1 and V is TRBV3-1 (or the pseudogene TRBV3-2), with 12 bases fitting TRBD2. Germline loops: CDR1 LGHDT, CDR2 YNNKEL (reference sequence). CDR3 length: 19 amino acids. With V trimmed by 5 bases and J by 0 bases, 11 bases remained unmatched.

This clone was seen a single time. The V and J genes are TRBV11-1 and TRBJ1-6; TRBD1 might be the D (5 bases). The CDR3 has 14 residues. With 5 bases removed from V and 4 bases from J, the gap between germline ends came to 9 bases. CDR1 and CDR2 (germline): SGHAT, FQDESV (reference sequence). CDR3 protein: CASSLDMYNSPLHF. The DNA of the CDR3 is TGTGCCAGCAGCCTGGACATGTATAATTCACCCCTCCACTTT.

The chain has TRBV19 and TRBJ2-1; no definite D call. Trimming took 5 bases from V and 7 from J, leaving 6 bases between them. The CDR3 has 11 amino acids. In germline, CDR1 is LNHDA, CDR2 SQIVND (reference sequence). CDR3 DNA sequence: TGTGCCAGTAGTTTCGGGAATGAGCAGTTCTTC. Encoded protein: CASSFGNEQFF.

The CDR3 DNA reads TGTGCCAGCTCACCATTTAAGACAGAAGCCCCCAATCAGCCCCAGCATTTT. Translation: CASSPFKTEAPNQPQHF. The rearrangement links TRBV18 to TRBJ1-5; a weak D match, TRBD1 (5 bases). V lost 2 bases and J 3 bases, leaving 17 bases between the germline ends. Germline V gives CDR1 KGHSH, CDR2 LQKENI. The CDR3 consists of 17 residues.

J is TRBJ2-7 and V is TRBV28; D unresolved. The germline V gene has CDR1 MDHEN and CDR2 SYDVKM. V lost 7 bases to trimming and J lost 0 bases, with 16 bases between them. The CDR3 is made up of 15 amino acids. The CDR3 DNA is TGTGCCAGCACCTCCCCCCGAGAGCTCTCCTACGAGCAGTACTTC. This encodes CASTSPRELSYEQYF.

This chain connects TRBV4-2 to TRBJ1-3; tentative D call: TRBD1 (6 bases). Germline CDR1 reads LGHNA; CDR2 reads YNFKEQ. The V end lost 4 bases, the J end lost 5 bases, and 15 bases lay between the germline ends. The CDR3 sequence is 15 residues long. CDR3 sequence reads: CASSPSRTARNTIYF. DNA for the CDR3: TGTGCCAGCAGCCCCTCTCGGACAGCTAGAAACACCATATATTTT.

This chain uses TRBV3-1 (or the pseudogene TRBV3-2) with TRBJ1-2; D remains ambiguous. V was clipped by 0 bases and J by 5 bases, with 4 bases between them. Germline CDR1 reads LGHDT; CDR2 reads YNNKEL (reference sequence). The CDR3 length is 12 residues. The CDR3, as DNA: TGTGCCAGCAGCCAAGACAGGTATGGCTACACCTTC. It encodes CASSQDRYGYTF.

V and J are TRBV3-1 (or the pseudogene TRBV3-2) and TRBJ2-7; D might be TRBD2 (5 bases). Looked up from germline, CDR1 is LGHDT and CDR2 is YNNKEL (reference sequence). CDR3 length equals 14 residues. Trimming removed 4 bases at V and 4 bases at J, with 14 bases between. CDR3 protein: CASSPQSLAYEQYF. The CDR3 DNA follows: TGTGCCAGCAGCCCACAGTCCCTAGCATACGAGCAGTACTTC.

The chain carries TRBV4-3 and TRBJ1-5; D perhaps matches TRBD1 (5 bases). There are 13 residues in the CDR3. V lost 0 bases and J lost 6, with 6 bases in between. CDR1 LGHNA and CDR2 YSLEER come from the germline V gene. CDR3: CASSQDRAQPQHF. In nucleotides, the CDR3 is TGCGCCAGCAGCCAAGACAGGGCTCAGCCCCAGCATTTT.

This chain uses TRBV11-1 with TRBJ1-6; D is possibly TRBD1 (6 bases). The length of the CDR3 is 15 residues. V lost 3 bases and J 7 bases, leaving 13 bases between the germline ends. Per germline, CDR1 SGHAT and CDR2 FQDESV (reference sequence). The CDR3 protein is CASSFGQGPNSPLHF. The CDR3 DNA sequence: TGTGCCAGCAGCTTTGGTCAGGGGCCAAATTCACCCCTCCACTTT.

The CDR3 reads CASSLYRGSYGFGYTF. Written as DNA, the CDR3 is TGTGCCAGCAGTTTATACAGGGGATCGTACGGGTTTGGCTACACCTTC. The chain is built from TRBV28 and TRBJ1-2, with TRBD1 matching over 7 bases. The germline V gene encodes CDR1 MDHEN and CDR2 SYDVKM. This CDR3 is 16 amino acids long. V lost 1 base, J lost 7 bases, and 12 bases stayed unmatched.

V and J are TRBV5-4 and TRBJ2-5, with TRBD2 matching 9 bases. The CDR3 has 18 amino acids. The junction had 18 bases not matched to a gene; V was cut back by 4 bases and J by 5 bases. Germline V gene sequence: CDR1 SGHNT, CDR2 YYREEE (reference sequence). This chain's CDR3 is CASSGKASGTSPMETQYF. CDR3 nucleotides: TGTGCCAGCAGCGGCAAAGCCTCCGGGACTAGCCCGATGGAGACCCAGTACTTC. Using reference TRBV5-4 and TRBJ2-5 for the parts outside the CDR3, the full variable domain is ETGVTQSPTHLIKTRGQQVTLRCSSQSGHNTVSWYQQALGQGPQFIFQYYREEENGRGNFPPRFSGLQFPNYSSELNVNALELDDSALYLCASSGKASGTSPMETQYFGPGTRLLVL.

This rearrangement joins TRBV9 to TRBJ2-5, with 9 nucleotides matching TRBD2. J gave up 5 bases and V 3 bases, and 8 bases lay outside the gene matches. This CDR3 is built from 15 residues. In germline, CDR1 is SGDLS, CDR2 YYNGEE. The CDR3 bases are TGTGCCAGCAGCGGCTTAGCGGGGGCCAGGGAGACCCAGTACTTC. The encoded protein is CASSGLAGARETQYF.

The chain couples TRBV11-2 to TRBJ2-5; unclear D gene. The CDR3 runs to 15 residues. Germline values: CDR1 SGHAT, CDR2 FQNNGV. Trimming pared 0 bases from V and 4 bases from J, leaving 12 bases between. This CDR3 reads CASSLDRQVRETQYF. The CDR3 nucleotides are TGTGCCAGCAGCTTAGATCGGCAGGTTCGAGAGACCCAGTACTTC.

V is TRBV6-5 and J is TRBJ1-2, with 10 bases that match TRBD1. From germline, CDR1 is MNHEY and CDR2 SVGAGI. The CDR3 is made up of 14 amino acids. The ends lost 6 bases at V and 4 bases at J; junction bases unmatched: 5. In nucleotides, the CDR3 is TGTGCCAGCAGACGACAGGGGGCGGGCTATGGCTACACCTTC. Encoded protein: CASRRQGAGYGYTF.

The chain recombines TRBV4-2 with TRBJ1-1; weak D call: TRBD1 (5 bases). CDR3 length: 13 residues. Deletions cut 0 bases from V and 3 bases from J, with 5 bases between. Germline CDR1 is LGHNA and CDR2 is YNFKEQ. CDR3 protein: CASSQDRDTEAFF. Here the CDR3 DNA reads TGTGCCAGCAGCCAAGACAGGGACACTGAAGCTTTCTTT.

The V and J genes are TRBV2 and TRBJ2-4; D call uncertain. Trimming pared 8 bases from V and 5 bases from J, leaving 16 bases between. Germline-derived CDR1 and CDR2 are SNHLY and FYNNEI. There are 14 residues in the CDR3. The CDR3 DNA reads as TGTGCCAGCGGGCTGGATAACCATCAAAACATTCAGTACTTC. It is translated as CASGLDNHQNIQYF.

This chain joins TRBV7-2 and TRBJ2-7, with a weak D call TRBD1 (5 bases). Germline V gene lookup returns CDR1 SGHTA and CDR2 FQGNSA. The CDR3 has 16 amino acids. Trimming shortened V by 4 bases and J by 7 bases, and 23 bases separated the two germline ends. Here the CDR3 DNA reads TGTGCCAGCAGCTCCTCCGTGAGACAGACGGTCCGGGAGCAGTACTTC. Amino acids: CASSSSVRQTVREQYF.

The genes are TRBV19 and TRBJ1-5; no definite D call. Per germline, CDR1 LNHDA and CDR2 SQIVND (reference sequence). The CDR3 totals 15 residues. V lost 1 base and J lost 2, with 9 bases in between. CDR3 loop: CASSIGLTGNQPQHF. The CDR3 nucleotides read TGTGCCAGTAGTATAGGACTAACCGGCAATCAGCCCCAGCATTTT. Based on the CDR3 plus reference TRBV19 and TRBJ1-5, the full variable domain is DGGITQSPKYLFRKEGQNVTLSCEQNLNHDAMYWYRQDPGQGLRLIYYSQIVNDFQKGDIAEGYSVSREKKESFPLTVTSAQKNPTAFYLCASSIGLTGNQPQHFGDGTRLSIL.

The chain has TRBV11-3 and TRBJ2-6, with D tentatively TRBD1 (6 bases). CDR3 size: 16 residues. Trimming pared 5 bases from V and 4 bases from J, leaving 15 bases between. Germline CDR1 is SGHNT and CDR2 is YENEEA. CDR3 loop: CASSPQGNTGANVLTF. The CDR3 region has the DNA TGTGCCAGCAGCCCCCAGGGGAATACGGGGGCCAACGTCCTGACTTTC.